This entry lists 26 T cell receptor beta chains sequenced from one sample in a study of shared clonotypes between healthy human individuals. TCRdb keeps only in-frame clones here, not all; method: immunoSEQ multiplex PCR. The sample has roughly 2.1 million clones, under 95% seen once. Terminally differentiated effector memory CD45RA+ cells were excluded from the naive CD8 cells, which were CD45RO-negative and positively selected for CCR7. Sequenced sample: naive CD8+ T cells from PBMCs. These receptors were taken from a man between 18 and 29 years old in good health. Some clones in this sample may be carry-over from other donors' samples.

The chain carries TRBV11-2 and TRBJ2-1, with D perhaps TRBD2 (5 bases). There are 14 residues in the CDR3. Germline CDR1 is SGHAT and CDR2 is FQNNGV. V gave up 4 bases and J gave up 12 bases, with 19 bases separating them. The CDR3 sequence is CASSSRLGDFGQFF. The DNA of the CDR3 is TGTGCCAGCAGCTCACGACTCGGGGATTTCGGGCAGTTCTTC.

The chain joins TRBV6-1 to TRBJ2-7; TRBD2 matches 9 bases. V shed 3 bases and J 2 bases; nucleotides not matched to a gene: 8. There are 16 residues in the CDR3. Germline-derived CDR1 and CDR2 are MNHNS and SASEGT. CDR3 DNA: TGTGCCAGCAGTGAGTTGCGGCGGGAGGGGACCTACGAGCAGTACTTC. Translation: CASSELRREGTYEQYF.

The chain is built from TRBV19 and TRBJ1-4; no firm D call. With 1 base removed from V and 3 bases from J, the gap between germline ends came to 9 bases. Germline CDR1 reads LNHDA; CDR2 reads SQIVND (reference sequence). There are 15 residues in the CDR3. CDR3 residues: CASSIALQPNEKLFF. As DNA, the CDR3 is TGTGCCAGTAGTATAGCTCTACAGCCTAATGAAAAACTGTTTTTT.

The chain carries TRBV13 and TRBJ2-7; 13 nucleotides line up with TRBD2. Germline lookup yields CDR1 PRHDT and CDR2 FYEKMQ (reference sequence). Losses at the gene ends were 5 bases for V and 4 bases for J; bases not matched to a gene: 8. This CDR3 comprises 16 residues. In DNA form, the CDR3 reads TGTGCCAGCAGCCGGACTAGCGGGAGATTCGGGTACGAGCAGTACTTC. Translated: CASSRTSGRFGYEQYF.

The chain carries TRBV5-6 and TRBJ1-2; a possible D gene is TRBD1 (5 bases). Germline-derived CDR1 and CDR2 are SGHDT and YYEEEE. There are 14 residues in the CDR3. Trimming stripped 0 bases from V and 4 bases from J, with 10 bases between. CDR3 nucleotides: TGTGCCAGCAGCTTGGGACAGCCTTCCTATGGCTACACCTTC. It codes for CASSLGQPSYGYTF.

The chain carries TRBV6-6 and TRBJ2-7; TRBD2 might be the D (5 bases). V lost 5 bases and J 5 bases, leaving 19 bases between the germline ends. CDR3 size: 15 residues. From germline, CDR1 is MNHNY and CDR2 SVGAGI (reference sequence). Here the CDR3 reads CASSPPSMGSNEQYF. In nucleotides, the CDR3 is TGTGCCAGCAGTCCGCCCTCTATGGGGAGCAACGAGCAGTACTTC.

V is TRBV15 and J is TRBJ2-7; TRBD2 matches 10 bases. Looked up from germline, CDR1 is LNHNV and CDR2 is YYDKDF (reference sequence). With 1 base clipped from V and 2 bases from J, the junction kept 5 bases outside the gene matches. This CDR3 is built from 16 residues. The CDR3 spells CATSRVSGRATYEQYF. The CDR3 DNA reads TGTGCCACCAGCAGAGTAAGCGGGAGGGCCACCTACGAGCAGTACTTC.

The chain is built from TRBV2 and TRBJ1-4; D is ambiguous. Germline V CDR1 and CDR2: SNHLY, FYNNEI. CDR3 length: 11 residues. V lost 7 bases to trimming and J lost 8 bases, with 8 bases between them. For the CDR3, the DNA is TGTGCCAGCACCCGCCCCGAAAAACTGTTTTTT. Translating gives CASTRPEKLFF. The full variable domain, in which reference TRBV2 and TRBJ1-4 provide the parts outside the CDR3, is EPEVTQTPSHQVTQMGQEVILRCVPISNHLYFYWYRQILGQKVEFLVSFYNNEISEKSEIFDDQFSVERPDGSNFTLKIRSTKLEDSAMYFCASTRPEKLFFGSGTQLSVL.

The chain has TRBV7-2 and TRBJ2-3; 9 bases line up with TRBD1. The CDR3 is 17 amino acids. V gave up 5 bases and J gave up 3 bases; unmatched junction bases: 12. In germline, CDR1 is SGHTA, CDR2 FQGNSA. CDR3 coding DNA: TGTGCCAGCAGCCTTATAACCTACAGGGGGCTTACAGATACGCAGTATTTT. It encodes CASSLITYRGLTDTQYF.

The CDR3 protein is CASSQVVTSPKETQYF. The CDR3 DNA reads TGTGCCAGCAGCCAAGTGGTCACTAGCCCCAAAGAGACCCAGTACTTC. The genes are TRBV4-2 and TRBJ2-5; the D gene is possibly TRBD2 (6 bases). Germline CDR1 LGHNA, CDR2 YNFKEQ. This CDR3 contains 16 residues. Trimming removed 1 base from V and 3 bases from J, with 15 bases in between.

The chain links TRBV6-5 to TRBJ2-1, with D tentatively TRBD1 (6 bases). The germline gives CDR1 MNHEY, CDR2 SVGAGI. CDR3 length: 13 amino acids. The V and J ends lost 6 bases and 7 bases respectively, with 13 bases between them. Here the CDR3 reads CASRGAWGNEQFF. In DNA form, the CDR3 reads TGTGCCAGCAGGGGGGCCTGGGGGAATGAGCAGTTCTTC.

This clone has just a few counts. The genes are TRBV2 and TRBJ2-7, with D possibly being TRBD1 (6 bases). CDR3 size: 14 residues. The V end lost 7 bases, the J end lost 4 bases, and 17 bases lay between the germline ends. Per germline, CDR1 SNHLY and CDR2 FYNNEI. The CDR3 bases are TGTGCCAGCACCGAGGGGAACAGGGCTTACGAGCAGTACTTC. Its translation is CASTEGNRAYEQYF.

The CDR3 is CASSFLADLNYEQYF. In DNA, the CDR3 is TGTGCCAGCAGCTTTTTGGCCGACCTGAACTACGAGCAGTACTTC. This chain connects TRBV5-5 to TRBJ2-7; the D is unclear. This CDR3 contains 15 residues. Germline CDR1 is SGHKS and CDR2 is YYEKEE (reference sequence). Trimming stripped 2 bases from V and 3 bases from J, with 15 bases between.

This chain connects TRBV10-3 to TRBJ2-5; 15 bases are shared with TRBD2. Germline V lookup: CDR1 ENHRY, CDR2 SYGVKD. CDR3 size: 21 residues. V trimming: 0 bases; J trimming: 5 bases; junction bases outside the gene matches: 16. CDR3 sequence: CAISESTDTWTSGRARETQYF. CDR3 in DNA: TGTGCCATCAGTGAGTCGACAGACACGTGGACTAGCGGGAGGGCAAGGGAGACCCAGTACTTC.

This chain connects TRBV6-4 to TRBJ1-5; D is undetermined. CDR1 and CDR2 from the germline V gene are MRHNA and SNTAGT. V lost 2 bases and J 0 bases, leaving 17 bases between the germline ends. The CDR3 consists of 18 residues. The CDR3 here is CASSDPEGRENSNQPQHF. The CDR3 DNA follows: TGTGCCAGCAGTGACCCAGAAGGGAGGGAGAATAGCAATCAGCCCCAGCATTTT.

CDR3 sequence: CASSLASYISGNTIYF. DNA for the CDR3: TGTGCCAGCAGTTTAGCAAGCTATATCTCTGGAAACACCATATATTTT. The V gene is TRBV28, the J gene TRBJ1-3; D ambiguous. Germline V lookup: CDR1 MDHEN, CDR2 SYDVKM. V gave up 2 bases and J gave up 0 bases, with 11 bases separating them. The CDR3 is 16 amino acids.

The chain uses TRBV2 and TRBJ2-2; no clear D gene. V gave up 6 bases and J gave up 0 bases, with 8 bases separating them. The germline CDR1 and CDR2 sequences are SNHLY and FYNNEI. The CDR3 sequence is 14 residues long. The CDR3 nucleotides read TGTGCCAGCAGAGGGATCCCGAACACCGGGGAGCTGTTTTTT. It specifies CASRGIPNTGELFF.

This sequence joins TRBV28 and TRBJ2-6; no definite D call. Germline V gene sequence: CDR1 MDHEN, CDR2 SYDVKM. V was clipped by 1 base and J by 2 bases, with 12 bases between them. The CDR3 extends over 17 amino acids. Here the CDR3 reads CASSLYEVEAGANVLTF. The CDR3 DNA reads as TGTGCCAGCAGTTTATACGAGGTAGAGGCTGGGGCCAACGTCCTGACTTTC.

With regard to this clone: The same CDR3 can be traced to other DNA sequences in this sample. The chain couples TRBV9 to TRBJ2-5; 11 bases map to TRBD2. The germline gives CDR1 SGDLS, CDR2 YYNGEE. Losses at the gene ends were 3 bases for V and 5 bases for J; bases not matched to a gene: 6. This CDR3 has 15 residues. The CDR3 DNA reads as TGTGCCAGCAGCGGCCTTAGCGGGAGGGGGGAGACCCAGTACTTC. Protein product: CASSGLSGRGETQYF.

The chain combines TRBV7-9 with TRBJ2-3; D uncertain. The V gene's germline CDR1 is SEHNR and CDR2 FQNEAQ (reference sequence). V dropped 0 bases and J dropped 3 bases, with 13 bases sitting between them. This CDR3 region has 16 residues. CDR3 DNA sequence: TGTGCCAGCAGCTTAGCGGTCAGGATAGGGACAGATACGCAGTATTTT. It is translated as CASSLAVRIGTDTQYF.

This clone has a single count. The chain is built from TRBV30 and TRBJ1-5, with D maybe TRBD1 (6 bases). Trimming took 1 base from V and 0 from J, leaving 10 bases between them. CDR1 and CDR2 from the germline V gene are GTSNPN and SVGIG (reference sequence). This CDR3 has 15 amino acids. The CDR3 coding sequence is TGTGCCTGGAGTGAGGGGGATCATAGCAATCAGCCCCAGCATTTT. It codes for CAWSEGDHSNQPQHF.

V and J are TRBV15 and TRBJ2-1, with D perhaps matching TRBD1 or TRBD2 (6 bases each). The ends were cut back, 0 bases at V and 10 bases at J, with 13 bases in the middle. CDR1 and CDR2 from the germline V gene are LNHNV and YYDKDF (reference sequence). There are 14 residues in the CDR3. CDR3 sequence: CATSRDLGGEEQFF. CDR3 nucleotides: TGTGCCACCAGCAGAGATCTGGGGGGCGAAGAGCAGTTCTTC.

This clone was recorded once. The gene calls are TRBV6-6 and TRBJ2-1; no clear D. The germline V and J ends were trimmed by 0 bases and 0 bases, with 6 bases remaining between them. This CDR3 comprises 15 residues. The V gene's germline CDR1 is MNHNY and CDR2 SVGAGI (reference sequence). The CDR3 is CASSYSLSSYNEQFF. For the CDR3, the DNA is TGTGCCAGCAGTTACTCGCTAAGCTCCTACAATGAGCAGTTCTTC.

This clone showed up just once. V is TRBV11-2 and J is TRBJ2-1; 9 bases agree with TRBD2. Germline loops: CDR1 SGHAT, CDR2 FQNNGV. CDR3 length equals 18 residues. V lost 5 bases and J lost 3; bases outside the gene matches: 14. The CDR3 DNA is TGTGCCAGCAGCCCAGGTATGTTCCCTAGCGGGATCTACAATGAGCAGTTCTTC. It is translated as CASSPGMFPSGIYNEQFF.

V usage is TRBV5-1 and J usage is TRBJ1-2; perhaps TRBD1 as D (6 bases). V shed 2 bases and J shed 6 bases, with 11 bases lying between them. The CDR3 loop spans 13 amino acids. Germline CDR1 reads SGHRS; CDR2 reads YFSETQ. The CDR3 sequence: CASSFAGDNGYTF. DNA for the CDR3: TGCGCCAGCAGCTTTGCAGGGGATAATGGCTACACCTTC.

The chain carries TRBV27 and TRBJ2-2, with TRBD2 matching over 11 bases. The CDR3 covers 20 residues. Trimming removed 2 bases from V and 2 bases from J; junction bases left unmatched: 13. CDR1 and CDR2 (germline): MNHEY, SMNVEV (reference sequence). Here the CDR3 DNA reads TGTGCCAGCAGTTTAAGGGAGCCGGGACTAGCGGTAATTAACACCGGGGAGCTGTTTTTT. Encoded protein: CASSLREPGLAVINTGELFF.